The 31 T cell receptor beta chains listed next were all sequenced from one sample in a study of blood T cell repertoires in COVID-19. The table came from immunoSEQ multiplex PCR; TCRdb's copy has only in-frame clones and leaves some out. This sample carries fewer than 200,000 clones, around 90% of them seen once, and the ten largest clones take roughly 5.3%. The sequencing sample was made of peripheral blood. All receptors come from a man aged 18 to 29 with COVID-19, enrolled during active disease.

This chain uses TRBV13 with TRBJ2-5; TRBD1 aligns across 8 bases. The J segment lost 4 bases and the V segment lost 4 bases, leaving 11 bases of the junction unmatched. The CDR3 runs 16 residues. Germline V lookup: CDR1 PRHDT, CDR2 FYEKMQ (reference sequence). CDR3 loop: CASSYQGADPPETQYF. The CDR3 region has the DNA TGTGCCAGCAGCTACCAGGGGGCCGATCCCCCAGAGACCCAGTACTTC. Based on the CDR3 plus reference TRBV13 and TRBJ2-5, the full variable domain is AAGVIQSPRHLIKEKRETATLKCYPIPRHDTVYWYQQGPGQDPQFLISFYEKMQSDKGSIPDRFSAQQFSDYHSELNMSSLELGDSALYFCASSYQGADPPETQYFGPGTRLLVL.

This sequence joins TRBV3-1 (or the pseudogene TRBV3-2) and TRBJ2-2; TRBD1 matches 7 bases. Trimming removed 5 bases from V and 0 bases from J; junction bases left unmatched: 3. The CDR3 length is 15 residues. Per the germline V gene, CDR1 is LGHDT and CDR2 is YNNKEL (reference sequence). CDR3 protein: CASSRDSANTGELFF. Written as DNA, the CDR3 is TGTGCCAGCAGCAGGGACAGCGCGAACACCGGGGAGCTGTTTTTT.

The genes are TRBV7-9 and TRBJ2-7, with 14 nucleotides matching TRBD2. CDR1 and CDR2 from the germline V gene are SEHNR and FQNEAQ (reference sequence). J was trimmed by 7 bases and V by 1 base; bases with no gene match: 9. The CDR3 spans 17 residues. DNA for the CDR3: TGTGCCAGCAGCTTAGGTGGGACTAGCGGGAGAGAGGGAGAGCAGTACTTC. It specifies CASSLGGTSGREGEQYF. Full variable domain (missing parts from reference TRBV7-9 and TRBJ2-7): DTGVSQNPRHKITKRGQNVTFRCDPISEHNRLYWYRQTLGQGPEFLTYFQNEAQLEKSRLLSDRFSAERPKGSFSTLEIQRTEQGDSAMYLCASSLGGTSGREGEQYFGPGTRLTVT.

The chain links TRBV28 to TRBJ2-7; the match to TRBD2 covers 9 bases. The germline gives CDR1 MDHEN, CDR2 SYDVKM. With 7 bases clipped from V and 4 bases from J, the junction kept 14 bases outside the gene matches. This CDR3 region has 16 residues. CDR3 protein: CASNLRAAGGGYEQYF. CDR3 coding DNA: TGTGCCAGCAACCTGAGGGCGGCGGGAGGGGGGTACGAGCAGTACTTC.

CDR3 in DNA: TGTGCCAGCAGTCTGGGACTAGCGGGAGGGCCTGGGAGCGGTACGCAGTATTTT. This encodes CASSLGLAGGPGSGTQYF. J is TRBJ2-3 and V is TRBV28; TRBD2 aligns across 16 bases. V was clipped by 5 bases and J by 8 bases; unmatched bases: 13. The CDR3 spans 18 residues. Germline values: CDR1 MDHEN, CDR2 SYDVKM.

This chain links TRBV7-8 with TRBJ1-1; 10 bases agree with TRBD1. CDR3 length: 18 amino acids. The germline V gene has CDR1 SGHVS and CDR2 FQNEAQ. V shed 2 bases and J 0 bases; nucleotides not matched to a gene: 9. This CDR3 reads CASSLKDRGRLLNTEAFF. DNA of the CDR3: TGTGCCAGCAGCTTAAAAGACAGGGGGCGCCTCTTGAACACTGAAGCTTTCTTT.

CDR3 in amino acids: CASSFSGTYEQYF. CDR3 in DNA: TGTGCCAGCAGCTTTAGCGGAACCTACGAGCAGTACTTC. The chain employs TRBV7-8 and TRBJ2-7, with D possibly being TRBD2 (6 bases). V lost 3 bases to trimming and J lost 2 bases, with 8 bases between them. The CDR3 spans 13 residues. From germline, CDR1 is SGHVS and CDR2 FQNEAQ.

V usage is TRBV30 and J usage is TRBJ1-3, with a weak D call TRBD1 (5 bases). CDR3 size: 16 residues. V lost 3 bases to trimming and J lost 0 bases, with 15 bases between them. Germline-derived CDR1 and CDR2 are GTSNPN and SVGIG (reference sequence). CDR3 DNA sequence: TGTGCCTGGAGAGAGGGACTCCTGAGCTCTGGAAACACCATATATTTT. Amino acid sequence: CAWREGLLSSGNTIYF. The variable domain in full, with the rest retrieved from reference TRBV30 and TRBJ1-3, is SQTIHQWPATLVQPVGSPLSLECTVEGTSNPNLYWYRQAAGRGLQLLFYSVGIGQISSEVPQNLSASRPQDRQFILSSKKLLLSDSGFYLCAWREGLLSSGNTIYFGEGSWLTVV.

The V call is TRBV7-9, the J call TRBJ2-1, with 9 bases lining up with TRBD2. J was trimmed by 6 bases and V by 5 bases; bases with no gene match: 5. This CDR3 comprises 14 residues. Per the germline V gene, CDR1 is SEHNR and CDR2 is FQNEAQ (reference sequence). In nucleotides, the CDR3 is TGTGCCAGCAGCCTAGGGACTAGCAGCAATGAGCAGTTCTTC. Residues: CASSLGTSSNEQFF.

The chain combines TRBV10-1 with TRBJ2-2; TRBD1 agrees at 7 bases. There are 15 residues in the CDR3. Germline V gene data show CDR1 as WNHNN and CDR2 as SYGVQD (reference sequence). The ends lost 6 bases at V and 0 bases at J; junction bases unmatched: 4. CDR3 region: CASRQDRSNTGELFF. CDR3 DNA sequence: TGCGCCAGCAGACAGGACAGGTCGAACACCGGGGAGCTGTTTTTT.

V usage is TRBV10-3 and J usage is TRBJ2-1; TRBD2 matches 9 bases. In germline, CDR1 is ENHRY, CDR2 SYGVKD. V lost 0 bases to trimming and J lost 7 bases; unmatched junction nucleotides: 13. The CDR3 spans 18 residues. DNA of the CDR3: TGTGCCATCAGTGAGTCGGGTCTTGCGGGAGGGCCGAGGAATGAGCAGTTCTTC. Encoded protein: CAISESGLAGGPRNEQFF.

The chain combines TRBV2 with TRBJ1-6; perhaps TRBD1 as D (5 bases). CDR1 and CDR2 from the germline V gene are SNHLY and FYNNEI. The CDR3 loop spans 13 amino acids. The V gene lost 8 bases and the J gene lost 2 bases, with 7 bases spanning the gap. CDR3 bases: TGTGCCAGCTCGGACACCTATAATTCACCCCTCCACTTT. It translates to CASSDTYNSPLHF.

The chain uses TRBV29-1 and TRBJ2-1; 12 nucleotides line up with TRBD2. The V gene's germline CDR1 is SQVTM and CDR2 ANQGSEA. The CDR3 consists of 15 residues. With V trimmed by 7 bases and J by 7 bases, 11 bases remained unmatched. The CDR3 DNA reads TGCAGCGCCGCGGGACTAGCGGGTGCCGGGAATGAGCAGTTCTTC. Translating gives CSAAGLAGAGNEQFF.

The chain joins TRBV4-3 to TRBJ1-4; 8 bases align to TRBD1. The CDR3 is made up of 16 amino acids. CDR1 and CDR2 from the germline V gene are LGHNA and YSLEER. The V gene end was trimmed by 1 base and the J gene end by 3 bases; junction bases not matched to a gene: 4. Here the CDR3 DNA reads TGCGCCAGCAGCCAAGGGGGGACAGGATCTAATGAAAAACTGTTTTTT. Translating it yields CASSQGGTGSNEKLFF.

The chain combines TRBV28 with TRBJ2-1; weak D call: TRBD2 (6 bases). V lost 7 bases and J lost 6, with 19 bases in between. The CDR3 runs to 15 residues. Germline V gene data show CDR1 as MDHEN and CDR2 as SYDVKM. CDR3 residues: CASTNLAGTTNEQFF. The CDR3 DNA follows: TGTGCCAGCACGAATTTGGCGGGAACCACCAATGAGCAGTTCTTC.

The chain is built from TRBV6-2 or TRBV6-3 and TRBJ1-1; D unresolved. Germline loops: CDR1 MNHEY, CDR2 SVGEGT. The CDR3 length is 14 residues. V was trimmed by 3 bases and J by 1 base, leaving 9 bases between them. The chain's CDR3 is CASSYGLGNTEAFF. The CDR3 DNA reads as TGTGCCAGCAGTTATGGGCTCGGGAACACTGAAGCTTTCTTT.

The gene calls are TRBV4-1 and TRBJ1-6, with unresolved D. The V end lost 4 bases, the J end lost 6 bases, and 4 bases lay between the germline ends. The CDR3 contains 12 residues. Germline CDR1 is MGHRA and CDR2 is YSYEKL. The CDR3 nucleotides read TGCGCCAGCAGCCTCCTTAATTCACCCCTCCACTTT. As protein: CASSLLNSPLHF.

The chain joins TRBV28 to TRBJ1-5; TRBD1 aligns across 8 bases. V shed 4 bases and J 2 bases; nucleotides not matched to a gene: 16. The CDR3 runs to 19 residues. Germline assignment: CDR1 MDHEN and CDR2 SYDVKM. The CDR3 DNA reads TGTGCCAGCAGTTCCTTGGACAGGGAAGGGGATACTGGCAATCAGCCCCAGCATTTT. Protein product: CASSSLDREGDTGNQPQHF.

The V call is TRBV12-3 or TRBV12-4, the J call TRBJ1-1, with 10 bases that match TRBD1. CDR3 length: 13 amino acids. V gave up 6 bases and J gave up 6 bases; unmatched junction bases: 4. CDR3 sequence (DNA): TGTGCCAGCAGCTGGACAGGGGGGCCTGAAGCTTTCTTT. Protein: CASSWTGGPEAFF.

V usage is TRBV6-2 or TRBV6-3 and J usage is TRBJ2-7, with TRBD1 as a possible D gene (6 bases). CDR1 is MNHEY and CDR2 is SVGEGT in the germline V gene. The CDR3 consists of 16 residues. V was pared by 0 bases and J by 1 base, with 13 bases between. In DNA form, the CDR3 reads TGTGCCAGCAGTTACTCTCCAGGAGACAGGTCCTACGAGCAGTACTTC. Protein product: CASSYSPGDRSYEQYF.

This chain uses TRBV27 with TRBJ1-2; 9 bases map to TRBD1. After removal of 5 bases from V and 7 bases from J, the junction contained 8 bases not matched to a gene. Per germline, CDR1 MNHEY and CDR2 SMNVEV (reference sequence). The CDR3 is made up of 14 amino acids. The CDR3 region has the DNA TGTGCCAGCAGTATCGGGACAGGGTTTGGTGGCTACACCTTC. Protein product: CASSIGTGFGGYTF.

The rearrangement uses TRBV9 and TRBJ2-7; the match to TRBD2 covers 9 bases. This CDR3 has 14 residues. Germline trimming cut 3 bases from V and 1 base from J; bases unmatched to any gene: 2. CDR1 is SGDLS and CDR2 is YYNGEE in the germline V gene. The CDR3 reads CASSEAGGSYEQYF. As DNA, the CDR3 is TGTGCCAGCAGCGAAGCGGGAGGATCCTACGAGCAGTACTTC. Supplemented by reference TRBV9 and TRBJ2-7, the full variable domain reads DSGVTQTPKHLITATGQRVTLRCSPRSGDLSVYWYQQSLDQGLQFLIQYYNGEERAKGNILERFSAQQFPDLHSELNLSSLELGDSALYFCASSEAGGSYEQYFGPGTRLTVT.

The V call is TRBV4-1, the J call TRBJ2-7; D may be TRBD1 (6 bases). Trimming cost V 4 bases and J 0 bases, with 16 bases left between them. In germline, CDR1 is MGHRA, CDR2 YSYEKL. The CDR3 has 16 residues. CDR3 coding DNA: TGCGCCAGCAGCCCGAAGTCCGGGACAACCTCCTACGAGCAGTACTTC. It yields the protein CASSPKSGTTSYEQYF.

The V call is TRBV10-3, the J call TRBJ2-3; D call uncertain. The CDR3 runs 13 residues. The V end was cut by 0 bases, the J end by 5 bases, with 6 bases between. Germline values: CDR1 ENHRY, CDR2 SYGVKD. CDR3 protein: CAISESNRDTQYF. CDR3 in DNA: TGTGCCATCAGTGAGTCCAACAGAGATACGCAGTATTTT.

CDR3 DNA sequence: TGTGCCAGTAGTAGGGACAGTTCCTACGAGCAGTACTTC. Protein: CASSRDSSYEQYF. The chain links TRBV19 to TRBJ2-7; 7 bases fit TRBD1. The CDR3 runs 13 residues. Germline V CDR1 and CDR2: LNHDA, SQIVND (reference sequence). V lost 4 bases to trimming and J lost 1 base; unmatched junction nucleotides: 1.

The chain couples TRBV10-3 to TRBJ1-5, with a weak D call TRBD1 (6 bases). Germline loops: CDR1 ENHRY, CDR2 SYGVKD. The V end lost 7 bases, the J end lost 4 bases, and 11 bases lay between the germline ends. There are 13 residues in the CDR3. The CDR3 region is CAIKGGGNQPQHF. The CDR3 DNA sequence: TGTGCCATCAAGGGGGGGGGTAATCAGCCCCAGCATTTT.

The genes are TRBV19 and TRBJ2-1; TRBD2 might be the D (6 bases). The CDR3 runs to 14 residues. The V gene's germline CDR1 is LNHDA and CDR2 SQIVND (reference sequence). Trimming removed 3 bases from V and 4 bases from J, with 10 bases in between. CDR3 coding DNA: TGTGCCAGTAGTATGGGAGGCAGTTACAATGAGCAGTTCTTC. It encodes CASSMGGSYNEQFF.

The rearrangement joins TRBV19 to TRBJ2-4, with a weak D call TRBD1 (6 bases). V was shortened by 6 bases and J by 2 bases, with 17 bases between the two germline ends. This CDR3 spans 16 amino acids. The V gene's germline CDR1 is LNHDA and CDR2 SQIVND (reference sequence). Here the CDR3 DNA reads TGTGCCAGTAGGGAAGACAGGACCTCTACCAAAAACATTCAGTACTTC. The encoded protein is CASREDRTSTKNIQYF. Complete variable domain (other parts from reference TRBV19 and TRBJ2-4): DGGITQSPKYLFRKEGQNVTLSCEQNLNHDAMYWYRQDPGQGLRLIYYSQIVNDFQKGDIAEGYSVSREKKESFPLTVTSAQKNPTAFYLCASREDRTSTKNIQYFGAGTRLSVL.

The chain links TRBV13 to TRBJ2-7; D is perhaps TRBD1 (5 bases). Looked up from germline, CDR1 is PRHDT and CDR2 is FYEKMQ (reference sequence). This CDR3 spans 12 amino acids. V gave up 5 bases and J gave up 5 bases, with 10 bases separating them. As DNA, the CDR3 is TGTGCCAGCAGCCTAGAAGGGGACGAGCAGTACTTC. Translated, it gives CASSLEGDEQYF.

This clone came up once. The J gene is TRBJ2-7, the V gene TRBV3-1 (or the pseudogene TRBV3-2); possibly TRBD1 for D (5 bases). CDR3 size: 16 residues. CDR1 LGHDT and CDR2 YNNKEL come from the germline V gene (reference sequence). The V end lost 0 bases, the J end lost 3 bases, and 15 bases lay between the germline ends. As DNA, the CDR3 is TGTGCCAGCAGCCAAGATTCCGACAGCCATAGCTACGAGCAGTACTTC. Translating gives CASSQDSDSHSYEQYF.

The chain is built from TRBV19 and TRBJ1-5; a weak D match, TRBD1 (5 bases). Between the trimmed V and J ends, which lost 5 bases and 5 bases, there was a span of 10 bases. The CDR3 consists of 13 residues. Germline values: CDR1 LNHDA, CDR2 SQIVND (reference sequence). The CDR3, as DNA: TGTGCCAGTAGTGCTGGAGGGGATCAGCCCCAGCATTTT. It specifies CASSAGGDQPQHF.